Below, 17 T cell receptor beta chains from the same sample are listed, as sequenced in a study of shared clonotypes between healthy human individuals. CD45RO-negative cells were positively selected for CCR7, leaving out terminally differentiated effector memory CD45RA+ cells. Produced via immunoSEQ multiplex PCR; TCRdb's table is partial and in-frame only. Among 1.5 million to 2.5 million clones, approximately 94% were seen once, and the ten largest hold roughly 1.2%. The sequenced material came from naive CD8+ T cells sorted from blood. Every receptor here comes from a man between 18 and 35 years old in good health.

The V gene is TRBV27, the J gene TRBJ2-1; 9 nucleotides match TRBD2. The germline CDR1 and CDR2 sequences are MNHEY and SMNVEV (reference sequence). V lost 7 bases, J lost 5 bases, and 9 bases stayed unmatched. The CDR3 runs to 15 residues. CDR3 bases: TGTGCCAGCAAATTGCCGGGACTAGCCGACAATGAGCAGTTCTTC. This codes for CASKLPGLADNEQFF.

J is TRBJ2-5 and V is TRBV7-6; possibly TRBD2 for D (6 bases). The CDR3 runs to 15 residues. Germline loops: CDR1 SGHVS, CDR2 FNYEAQ. The V end was cut by 5 bases, the J end by 5 bases, with 18 bases between. This chain's CDR3 is CASSDDSGLRETQYF. As DNA, the CDR3 is TGTGCCAGCAGCGATGATAGCGGCCTGAGGGAGACCCAGTACTTC.

The chain employs TRBV9 and TRBJ2-7, with 10 bases matching TRBD2. CDR3 length: 15 residues. The V and J ends lost 4 bases and 2 bases, in that order; junction bases with no gene match: 6. CDR1 and CDR2 from the germline V gene are SGDLS and YYNGEE. The CDR3 DNA follows: TGTGCCAGCAGCATAGGACTAGCGGACACCTACGAGCAGTACTTC. Its translation: CASSIGLADTYEQYF.

Comment on this clone: Additional DNA sequences in this sample encode the identical CDR3. This sequence joins TRBV7-9 and TRBJ2-1; 7 bases map to TRBD2. V dropped 5 bases and J dropped 0; count of bases not matched to a gene: 4. Germline V gives CDR1 SEHNR, CDR2 FQNEAQ (reference sequence). The CDR3 is made up of 15 amino acids. The CDR3 sequence: CASSERGSSYNEQFF. The CDR3 coding sequence is TGTGCCAGCAGCGAGCGGGGTAGCTCCTACAATGAGCAGTTCTTC. Complete variable domain (other parts from reference TRBV7-9 and TRBJ2-1): DTGVSQNPRHKITKRGQNVTFRCDPISEHNRLYWYRQTLGQGPEFLTYFQNEAQLEKSRLLSDRFSAERPKGSFSTLEIQRTEQGDSAMYLCASSERGSSYNEQFFGPGTRLTVL.

This clone is a singleton in its sample. A read error may be the cause here, since a much bigger clone is one base away. The identical CDR3 is also encoded by other nucleotide sequences in the sample. The chain employs TRBV13 and TRBJ1-1; D is unclear. The V end lost 0 bases, the J end lost 4 bases, and 3 bases lay between the germline ends. From germline, CDR1 is PRHDT and CDR2 FYEKMQ (reference sequence). This CDR3 contains 12 residues. The CDR3 DNA reads TGTGCCAGCAGCTTAGGGATCACTGAAGCTTTCTTT. This sequence encodes CASSLGITEAFF.

This chain links TRBV6-5 with TRBJ2-5; D tentatively reads TRBD1 or TRBD2 (5 bases each). CDR1 is MNHEY and CDR2 is SVGAGI in the germline V gene. V was pared by 6 bases and J by 5 bases, with 16 bases between. This CDR3 contains 14 residues. Here the CDR3 DNA reads TGTGCCAGCAGCCCTAGTAGGGGCGGGGAGACCCAGTACTTC. Translating gives CASSPSRGGETQYF.

In this sample, this clone turned up once. This sequence joins TRBV28 and TRBJ1-2; no definite D call. The CDR3 spans 15 residues. The germline V gene encodes CDR1 MDHEN and CDR2 SYDVKM. V was cut by 3 bases and J by 0 bases, with 11 bases left in between. This CDR3 is CASSFLGVTNYGYTF. CDR3 nucleotides: TGTGCCAGCAGTTTTTTGGGAGTAACTAACTATGGCTACACCTTC.

The chain couples TRBV6-6 to TRBJ1-2; D uncertain. V lost 5 bases and J lost 5, with 9 bases in between. This CDR3 contains 12 residues. Looked up from germline, CDR1 is MNHNY and CDR2 is SVGAGI (reference sequence). CDR3 amino acids: CASSHTPYGYTF. CDR3 DNA: TGTGCCAGCAGTCATACTCCATATGGCTACACCTTC.

J is TRBJ1-4 and V is TRBV7-8, with a tentative D call TRBD1 (5 bases). The CDR3 spans 14 residues. V was shortened by 1 base and J by 6 bases, with 9 bases between the two germline ends. The germline gives CDR1 SGHVS, CDR2 FQNEAQ. The CDR3 is CASSLGGADEKLFF. In DNA, the CDR3 is TGTGCCAGCAGCTTAGGTGGGGCGGATGAAAAACTGTTTTTT.

The CDR3 DNA sequence: TGTGCCAGCAGCAAAGACAGTCCCGGGAGGGCCACCGGGGAGCTGTTTTTT. The encoded protein is CASSKDSPGRATGELFF. V and J are TRBV21-1 and TRBJ2-2; the D call in the table, TRBD2, was not verified against the DNA. TRBV21-1 is shown as a pseudogene. This CDR3 region has 17 residues.

The V gene is TRBV15, the J gene TRBJ1-3; no clear D. V lost 0 bases, J lost 1 base, and 10 bases lay in between. CDR1 is LNHNV and CDR2 is YYDKDF in the germline V gene (reference sequence). CDR3 size: 16 residues. CDR3 DNA sequence: TGTGCCACCAGCAGAGATCAAGGGTCTTCTGGAAACACCATATATTTT. Its protein product is CATSRDQGSSGNTIYF.

The chain joins TRBV30 to TRBJ1-1; tentatively, D is TRBD1 (5 bases). Trimming stripped 4 bases from V and 3 bases from J, with 15 bases between. The length of the CDR3 is 14 residues. The germline gives CDR1 GTSNPN, CDR2 SVGIG (reference sequence). In nucleotides, the CDR3 is TGTGCCTGGAATCCGGGGCCTGTGGACACTGAAGCTTTCTTT. Translating gives CAWNPGPVDTEAFF. Looking up the rest from reference TRBV30 and TRBJ1-1 gives the full variable domain: SQTIHQWPATLVQPVGSPLSLECTVEGTSNPNLYWYRQAAGRGLQLLFYSVGIGQISSEVPQNLSASRPQDRQFILSSKKLLLSDSGFYLCAWNPGPVDTEAFFGQGTRLTVV.

The CDR3 DNA reads as TGTGCCAGCAGTGAACTCAGGGGGGTGAGTCAGCCCCAGCATTTT. It translates to CASSELRGVSQPQHF. The V call is TRBV6-1, the J call TRBJ1-5; 7 bases agree with TRBD1. Germline lookup yields CDR1 MNHNS and CDR2 SASEGT. Trimming at V came to 2 bases and at J to 6 bases, leaving 7 bases not matched to a gene. This CDR3 has 15 amino acids.

The rearrangement joins TRBV11-2 to TRBJ2-1; D is undetermined. Trimming removed 2 bases at V and 11 bases at J, with 4 bases between. CDR1 and CDR2 from the germline V gene are SGHAT and FQNNGV. The CDR3 contains 10 residues. CDR3 sequence (DNA): TGTGCCAGCAGCTTATCCCAGCAGTTCTTC. The encoded protein is CASSLSQQFF.

The chain joins TRBV19 to TRBJ2-1; unclear D gene. V lost 0 bases, J lost 8 bases, and 11 bases lay in between. This CDR3 is built from 14 residues. Germline-derived CDR1 and CDR2 are LNHDA and SQIVND (reference sequence). CDR3 nucleotide sequence: TGTGCCAGTAGTATAGATCTATATGGAGATGAGCAGTTCTTC. This sequence encodes CASSIDLYGDEQFF.

The CDR3 spells CASSLEAGGDGYTF. The CDR3 DNA follows: TGTGCCAGCAGCTTGGAGGCAGGGGGGGATGGCTACACCTTC. This chain links TRBV5-4 with TRBJ1-2, with TRBD1 matching over 7 bases. The germline gives CDR1 SGHNT, CDR2 YYREEE (reference sequence). This CDR3 spans 14 amino acids. V lost 0 bases, J lost 6 bases, and 5 bases stayed unmatched. Variable domain in full (rest from reference TRBV5-4 and TRBJ1-2): ETGVTQSPTHLIKTRGQQVTLRCSSQSGHNTVSWYQQALGQGPQFIFQYYREEENGRGNFPPRFSGLQFPNYSSELNVNALELDDSALYLCASSLEAGGDGYTFGSGTRLTVV.

The chain employs TRBV27 and TRBJ1-2; TRBD1 might be the D (5 bases). The germline V and J ends were trimmed by 4 bases and 6 bases, with 9 bases remaining between them. CDR3 size: 12 residues. Germline lookup yields CDR1 MNHEY and CDR2 SMNVEV (reference sequence). CDR3 amino acids: CASSSGKDGYTF. The CDR3 nucleotides read TGTGCCAGCAGTTCAGGGAAGGATGGCTACACCTTC.